This is a list of T cell receptor beta chains from one sample in a study of T cell responses to AZD1222 COVID-19 vaccine. TCRdb's copy holds only in-frame clones and misses some; the assay was immunoSEQ multiplex PCR. This table holds 200,000 or so clones, 85% to 95% found once. The specimen comprised peripheral blood, sampled on day 0 of AZD1222 vaccination. The receptor source for this set is an adult in good health. The CDR3 runs from the conserved cysteine through the conserved F or W. Only part of the rows carry a size: once, few, many, or a class if the clone is expanded.

>TRBV3-1/TRBV3-2|NA
CASSQQGSLNTEAFF
>TRBV25-1|NA
CASSEVVGPYGYTF
>TRBV19|NA
CASSPLSGRARTDTQYF
>TRBV3-1/TRBV3-2|NA
CASSQVEGRAEAFF
>TRBV6-5|NA
CASSYSPWGETQYF
>TRBV18|NA
CASSPKGLGYGYTF
>TRBV5-4|NA
CASSPEVGTEAFF
>TRBV7-9|NA
CASSPLGAEAFF
>TRBV15|NA
CATSRDLGRGNTIYF
>TRBV12-3/TRBV12-4|NA
CASSLLRSRAFF
>TRBV19|NA
CASSPNRDNSYEQYF
>TRBV7-2|NA
CASSPPDTLSGNTIYF
>TRBV7-3|NA
CASSTGTGAGELFF
>TRBV7-6|NA
CASTLLAGSYNEQFF
>TRBV3-1/TRBV3-2|once
CASSRGGTDTQYF
>TRBV20-1|NA
CSANAYTEAFF
>TRBV27|NA
CASRWDSKETQYF
>TRBV18|NA
CASSPPRGSPLHF
>TRBV6-6|NA
CASSPGPSYEQYF
>TRBV6-5|NA
CVTKGVNYGYTF
>TRBV29-1|NA
CSAARGAHTEAFF
>TRBV11-3|NA
CASSLRGQENTGELFF
>TRBV5-4|NA
CASSSQVGGETQYF
>TRBV30|NA
CAWSTGVDTEAFF
>TRBV9|NA
CASSEEGGPQHF
>TRBV5-1|NA
CASSLNTGELFF
>TRBV7-3|once
CASSALGGGYAFF
>TRBV3-1/TRBV3-2|once
CASSLDRWKGSTQYF
>TRBV29-1|NA
CSVEDATGPAPEAFF
>TRBV5-6|NA
CASSPASNYGYTF
>TRBV19|NA
CASSIGAGGGNQPQHF
>TRBV6-6|NA
CASRAGTSGAYEQYF
>TRBV7-7|NA
CASSPPGRNTEAFF
>TRBV11-2|few
CASSTTGGLVEQYF
>TRBV19|NA
CASSPTISSYNEQFF
>TRBV3-1/TRBV3-2|NA
CASSQQGLAKGNEQFF
>TRBV9|NA
CASSAQGPYNEQFF
>TRBV18|few
CASSPPVLAGGPGVF
>TRBV7-9|NA
CASSRDYGYTF
>TRBV6-6|NA
CASTNTDTQYF
>TRBV7-9|NA
CASSLIDSYEQYF
>TRBV20-1|NA
CSASASSSGGYTF
>TRBV5-5|NA
CASSLDRGNQPQHF
>TRBV27|NA
CASSLSGASNQPQHF
>TRBV6-2/TRBV6-3|NA
CASSYSGGLGNQPQHF
>TRBV7-9|NA
CASSSNRKPSNEQFF
>TRBV5-1|NA
CASRPAGAQYEQYF